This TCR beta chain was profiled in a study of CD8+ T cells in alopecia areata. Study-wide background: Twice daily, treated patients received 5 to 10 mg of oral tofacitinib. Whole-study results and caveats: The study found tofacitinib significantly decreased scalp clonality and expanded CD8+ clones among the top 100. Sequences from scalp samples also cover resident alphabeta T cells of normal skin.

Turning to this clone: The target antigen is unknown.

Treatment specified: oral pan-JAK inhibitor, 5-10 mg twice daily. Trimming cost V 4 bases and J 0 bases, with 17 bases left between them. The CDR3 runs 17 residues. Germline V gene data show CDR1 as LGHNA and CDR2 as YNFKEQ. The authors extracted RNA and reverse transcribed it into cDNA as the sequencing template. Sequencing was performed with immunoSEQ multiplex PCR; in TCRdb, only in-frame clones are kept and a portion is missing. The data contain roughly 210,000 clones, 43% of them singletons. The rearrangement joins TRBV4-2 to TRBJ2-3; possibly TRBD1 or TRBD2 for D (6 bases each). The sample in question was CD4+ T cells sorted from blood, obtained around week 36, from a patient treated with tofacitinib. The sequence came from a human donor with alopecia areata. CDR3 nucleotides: TGTGCCAGCAGCCCAATTGAGGGGGGCTCTAGCACAGATACGCAGTATTTT. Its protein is CASSPIEGGSSTDTQYF.